This T cell receptor (beta chain) was retrieved from a study of blood T cell repertoires in COVID-19. The protocol was immunoSEQ multiplex PCR, while the TCRdb copy is restricted to in-frame clones and leaves out a portion. Of approximately 360,000 clones listed, around 89% are singletons. Germline CDR1 reads GTSNPN; CDR2 reads SVGIG (reference sequence). V lost 0 bases to trimming and J lost 3 bases, with 5 bases between them. The CDR3 sequence is 13 residues long. Only a few counts were recorded for this clone. V is TRBV30 and J is TRBJ2-2, with D unresolved. Specimen: PBMCs or T cells enriched from blood (not recorded which). The sequence was collected from a woman aged 30 to 39 with acute COVID-19. The CDR3 loop is CAWSVSYTGELFF. As DNA, the CDR3 is TGTGCCTGGAGTGTATCATACACCGGGGAGCTGTTTTTT. Complete variable domain (other parts from reference TRBV30 and TRBJ2-2): SQTIHQWPATLVQPVGSPLSLECTVEGTSNPNLYWYRQAAGRGLQLLFYSVGIGQISSEVPQNLSASRPQDRQFILSSKKLLLSDSGFYLCAWSVSYTGELFFGEGSRLTVL.